This record concerns one TCR beta chain sequence. The data are from a study of shared clonotypes between healthy human individuals. This CDR3 region has 13 residues. Germline V gene lookup returns CDR1 LGHNT and CDR2 FRNRAP. V lost 3 bases and J lost 15; bases outside the gene matches: 6. Study processing details: ImmunoSEQ yielded junction-only sequences lacking quality scores, so filtering differed. TCRdb's copy holds only in-frame clones and misses some; the assay was immunoSEQ multiplex PCR. V, J and clone size were drawn from that table, and D and trimming were deduced from the DNA. The data show about 500,000 clones, approximately 77% seen once.

This clonotype was obtained from a woman in her forties in good health. Some clones in this sample may be carry-over from other donors' samples. V is TRBV12-5 and J is TRBJ2-1, with TRBD2 matching over 12 bases. Sequenced input: PBMCs. CDR3 sequence reads: CASGLGLAGGRFF. The CDR3 bases are TGTGCTAGTGGTTTAGGGCTAGCGGGAGGGCGGTTCTTC.